The 7 T cell receptor beta chains listed next were all sequenced from one sample in a study of regulatory T cells in long-lasting Graves disease. Time point described: persistent/refractory GD, antithyroid drugs over 5 years with positive TRAb. Isolated PBMC RNA provided the starting material for the TCR library. In building TCR beta libraries, iRepertoire HTBI primers were used together with Arm-PCR of CDR3 regions. TCRdb reprocessed the multiplex PCR reads with MiXCR, giving one entry per CDR3 protein. The sample lists fewer than 400,000 distinct CDR3 sequences, 20% to 25% occurring once. This specimen consisted of peripheral blood mononuclear cells (PBMCs), obtained when the disease was refractory, from a patient treated with antithyroid drugs. All receptors derive from a female donor with Graves disease.

In its sample, this clonotype was seen a few times. This chain joins TRBV6-1 and TRBJ2-7; 11 nucleotides agree with TRBD2. V shed 6 bases, J shed 0 bases, and the junction held 19 bases outside the gene matches. The CDR3 has 20 residues. Germline V gene lookup returns CDR1 MNHNS and CDR2 SASEGT. The CDR3 sequence is CASRPETGTSGSISSYEQYF. In nucleotides, the CDR3 is TGTGCCAGCAGACCAGAAACCGGGACTAGCGGATCCATTTCCTCCTACGAGCAGTACTTC.

The chain combines TRBV5-5 with TRBJ1-4, with D possibly being TRBD1 (6 bases). V was shortened by 1 base and J by 8 bases, with 15 bases between the two germline ends. The CDR3 runs to 15 residues. Germline V gene lookup returns CDR1 SGHKS and CDR2 YYEKEE (reference sequence). The CDR3 here is CASSLKGGVGEKLFF. Here the CDR3 DNA reads TGTGCCAGCAGCTTGAAAGGGGGGGTAGGAGAAAAACTGTTTTTT. The full variable domain, with the rest looked up from reference TRBV5-5 and TRBJ1-4, is DAGVTQSPTHLIKTRGQQVTLRCSPISGHKSVSWYQQVLGQGPQFIFQYYEKEERGRGNFPDRFSARQFPNYSSELNVNALLLGDSALYLCASSLKGGVGEKLFFGSGTQLSVL.

This clonotype was counted ten times or more. The CDR3 region is CASSFGVSVNTGELFF. The CDR3 nucleotides are TGTGCCAGCAGTTTTGGGGTCAGCGTGAACACCGGGGAGCTGTTTTTT. V gene TRBV12-3 or TRBV12-4 combines with J gene TRBJ2-2; D call uncertain. This CDR3 has 16 amino acids. Trimming shortened V by 3 bases and J by 1 base, and 12 bases separated the two germline ends.

Many counts were recorded for this clonotype. J is TRBJ2-6 and V is TRBV12-3 or TRBV12-4; no clear D gene. This CDR3 has 16 residues. The germline V and J ends were trimmed by 3 bases and 1 base, with 10 bases remaining between them. In nucleotides, the CDR3 is TGTGCCAGCAGTTTGAAAAGGCCTTCTGGGGCCAACGTCCTGACTTTC. Protein product: CASSLKRPSGANVLTF.

At least ten counts were recorded for this clonotype. The chain has TRBV3-1 and TRBJ1-2; D might be TRBD1 (5 bases). Trimming pared 2 bases from V and 7 bases from J, leaving 11 bases between. CDR3 size: 13 residues. Germline V gene lookup returns CDR1 LGHDT and CDR2 YNNKEL (reference sequence). The CDR3 region is CASSQYRGSGYTF. DNA for the CDR3: TGTGCCAGCAGCCAATATCGGGGGAGTGGCTACACCTTC.

The chain uses TRBV7-2 and TRBJ1-1; D not resolved. The V end was cut by 1 base, the J end by 10 bases, with 10 bases between. The CDR3 spans 12 residues. Germline loops: CDR1 SGHTA, CDR2 FQGNSA. The CDR3 nucleotides read TGTGCCAGCAGCTTAGGACGCTCAGCAGCTTTCTTT. Its protein is CASSLGRSAAFF. Supplemented by reference TRBV7-2 and TRBJ1-1, the full variable domain reads GAGVSQSPSNKVTEKGKDVELRCDPISGHTALYWYRQSLGQGLEFLIYFQGNSAPDKSGLPSDRFSAERTGGSVSTLTIQRTQQEDSAVYLCASSLGRSAAFFGQGTRLTVV.

The chain uses TRBV6-5 and TRBJ1-5; D not certain. Per germline, CDR1 MNHEY and CDR2 SVGAGI. Trimming cost V 2 bases and J 5 bases, with 10 bases left between them. The length of the CDR3 is 14 residues. CDR3 amino acids: CASSYDPLYQPQHF. Here the CDR3 DNA reads TGTGCCAGCAGTTACGATCCCCTATATCAGCCCCAGCATTTT.